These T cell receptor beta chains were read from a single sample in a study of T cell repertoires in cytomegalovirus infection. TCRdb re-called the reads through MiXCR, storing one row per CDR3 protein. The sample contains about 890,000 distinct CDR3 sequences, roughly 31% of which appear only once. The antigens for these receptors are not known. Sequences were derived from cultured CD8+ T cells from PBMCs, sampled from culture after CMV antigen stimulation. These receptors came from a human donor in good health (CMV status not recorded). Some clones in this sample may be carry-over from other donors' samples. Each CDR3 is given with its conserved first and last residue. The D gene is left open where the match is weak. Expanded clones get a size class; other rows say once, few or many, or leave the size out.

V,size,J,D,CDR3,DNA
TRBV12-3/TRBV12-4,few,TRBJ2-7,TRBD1,CASGQGAGEQYF,TGTGCCAGCGGTCAGGGGGCTGGCGAGCAGTACTTC
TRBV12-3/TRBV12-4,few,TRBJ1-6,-,CASSLRAPGDNSPLHF,TGTGCCAGCAGTCTGAGAGCCCCAGGGGACAATTCACCCCTCCACTTT
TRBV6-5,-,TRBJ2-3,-,CASSYKGGRTDTQYF,TGTGCCAGCAGTTACAAAGGGGGTAGGACAGATACGCAGTATTTT
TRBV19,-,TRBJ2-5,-,CASSMGRGPSGTQYF,TGTGCCAGTAGTATGGGGCGCGGCCCATCAGGGACCCAGTACTTC
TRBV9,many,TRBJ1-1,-,CASSEEHMNTEAFF,TGTGCCAGCAGCGAAGAACACATGAACACTGAAGCTTTCTTT
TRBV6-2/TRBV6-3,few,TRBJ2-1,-,CASSYRGYRSSYNEQFF,TGTGCCAGCAGTTATCGGGGTTACAGGAGCTCCTACAATGAGCAGTTCTTC
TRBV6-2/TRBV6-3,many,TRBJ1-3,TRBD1,CASSYEVPGQGAKGNTIYF,TGTGCCAGCAGTTACGAAGTTCCGGGACAGGGGGCGAAAGGAAACACCATATATTTT
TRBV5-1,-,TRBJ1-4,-,CASSPSRLATNEKLFF,TGCGCCAGCAGCCCCTCTCGACTCGCAACTAATGAAAAACTGTTTTTT
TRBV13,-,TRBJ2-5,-,CASSLGPERSETQYF,TGTGCCAGCAGCTTAGGCCCCGAGCGTTCGGAGACCCAGTACTTC
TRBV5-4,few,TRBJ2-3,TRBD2,CASSPGLAGRGTDTQYF,TGTGCCAGCAGCCCGGGACTAGCGGGGCGTGGCACAGATACGCAGTATTTT
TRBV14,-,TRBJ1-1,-,CASSQDNQIEAFF,TGTGCCAGCAGCCAAGATAACCAGATTGAAGCTTTCTTT
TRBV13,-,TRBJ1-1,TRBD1,CASSHRGREAFF,TGTGCCAGCAGTCACAGGGGTCGTGAAGCTTTCTTT
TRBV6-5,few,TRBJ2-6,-,CASSYGPSGANVLTF,TGTGCCAGCAGTTACGGACCTTCTGGGGCCAACGTCCTGACTTTC
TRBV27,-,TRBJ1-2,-,CASRGGQFYSYGYTF,TGTGCCAGCAGAGGAGGACAGTTCTACTCCTATGGCTACACCTTC
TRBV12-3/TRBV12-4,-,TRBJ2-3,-,CASSSSTYPTNPADTQYF,TGTGCCAGCAGTTCCTCCACCTACCCGACTAACCCGGCGGATACGCAGTATTTT
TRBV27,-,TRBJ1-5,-,CASSLSWGALQPQHF,TGTGCCAGCAGTTTATCTTGGGGGGCTCTTCAGCCCCAGCATTTT
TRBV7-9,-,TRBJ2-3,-,CASSSLTGTHPSDTQYF,TGTGCCAGCAGCTCTCTGACAGGGACTCACCCATCAGATACGCAGTATTTT
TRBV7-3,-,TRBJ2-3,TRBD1,CASSRSPTGTGVQDTQYF,TGTGCCAGCAGCCGATCTCCAACCGGGACAGGGGTCCAAGATACGCAGTATTTT
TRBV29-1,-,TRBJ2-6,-,CSVEDAGPVSYGANVLTF,TGCAGCGTTGAAGACGCCGGGCCAGTTTCTTACGGGGCCAACGTCCTGACTTTC
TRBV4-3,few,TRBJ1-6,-,CASSQDPGAESPLHF,TGCGCCAGCAGCCAAGATCCGGGGGCAGAATCACCCCTCCACTTT
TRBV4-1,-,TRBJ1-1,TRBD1,CASSLEGAQGTEAFF,TGCGCCAGCAGCCTGGAGGGGGCCCAGGGCACTGAAGCTTTCTTT
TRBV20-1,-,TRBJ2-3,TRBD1,CSADSGQEVTDTQYF,TGCAGTGCCGACAGCGGACAGGAAGTCACAGATACGCAGTATTTT
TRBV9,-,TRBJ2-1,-,CASSPPGGDSYNEQFF,TGTGCCAGCAGCCCCCCAGGCGGGGACTCCTACAATGAGCAGTTCTTC
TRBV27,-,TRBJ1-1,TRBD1,CASGDRWTEAFF,TGTGCCAGCGGGGACAGATGGACTGAAGCTTTCTTT